This T cell receptor (beta chain) was obtained from a study of T cell clusters in autoimmune cytopenias (dated by TCRdb to between 2017 and 2020). In the study overall: Healthy donor controls had a mean age of 56 years and a median age of about 64 years, with about half of the roughly 40 female. The study was designed to test whether a disease-specific immune repertoire signature usable as a blood-based biomarker is carried by autoimmune cytopenia patients. TRB sequencing reached a median depth of approximately 50,000 reads per sample and yielded a median of approximately 2,400 distinct TRB clonotypes per sample. Autoimmune hepatitis repertoires were compared against roughly 21 age- and sex-matched healthy donors. Controls were roughly 26 age-matched healthy donors for primary cytopenia and more than 13 age-matched CLL patients for secondary cytopenia. TRB and IGH repertoires from peripheral blood were sequenced in autoimmune cytopenia patients at active disease and during treatment follow-up, with healthy, CLL and autoimmune hepatitis controls included alongside.

Overall study outcomes, separate from this receptor: GLIPH results suggested that primary autoimmune cytopenia patients were missing physiological T cell clusters, with 51 clusters found only in healthy donors compared with 17 found only in patients. The T cell clusters were defined only in silico, and the functional role of the clusters was left to be validated experimentally. Shifts in the TRB repertoire, including less even repertoires in secondary cytopenia and CLL, were mostly a reflection of lymphoma bias and not of autoimmunity. In the comparison of secondary cytopenia with CLL, the cluster-lack signature was not observed, apparently because the dominant lymphoma-associated repertoire masked the signature. Compared with active autoimmune hepatitis patients, healthy donors had almost three times as many exclusive TRB clusters, a finding consistent with an autoimmunity-wide signature.

CDR1 MNHNS and CDR2 SASEGT were looked up in the germline V gene. The CDR3 holds 13 amino acids from the cysteine to the phenylalanine. DNA is not on record. About this clonotype itself: Its specific antigen is unknown.

Each sample's TRB amplification started from roughly 260 ng of peripheral blood genomic DNA, which corresponds to tens of thousands of genome equivalents. TRB rearrangements were amplified by multiplex PCR following a touch-down protocol, with the TRB-A and TRB-B primer pools mixed in one tube. Illumina adapters and sample indices were added to the amplicons through two consecutive PCR reactions performed with Phusion HS II polymerase. Amplicons were gel-purified with the NucleoSpin Gel and PCR Clean-up kit, then quantified by Qubit and quality-checked on an Agilent 2100 Bioanalyzer. Sequencing of the libraries was done on an Illumina MiSeq with paired-end, single-indexed, 600-cycle runs. In the original analysis: MiXCR version 2.1.12, together with the default MiXCR reference library, was used to align and assemble the TRB reads. A clone was defined by each unique CDR3 nucleotide sequence, and analysis was restricted to productive sequences with at least two reads. Repertoire diversity was assessed by alpha-parameterized diversity profiles (alpha 0 to 5), including Shannon (alpha 1) and Simpson (alpha 2) indices, computed with an R script. The tcR package was used to compute combinatorial TRB VJ usage, and cohorts were compared on this usage by principal component analysis with ade4. GLIPH was used to cluster TCRbeta CDR3s in pairs of cohorts matched for age and read depth, and a Wilcoxon test was used to compare cluster frequencies. TCRdb reprocessed the public reads and reports one entry per CDR3 protein sequence, without DNA. V and J calls and clone size were set by TCRdb, not the authors. This sample's table has entries for roughly 10,000 distinct CDR3 sequences. Together, the top ten hold roughly a third of the sample.

The sample also formed part of further work on T cell repertoires in aging, cancer and after chemotherapy. The second paper further reports: Donors were distributed across six age groups ranging from 30 or younger to 70 or older, with at least three individuals included per group. TCR repertoires from healthy donor controls were recorded over periods of several months to years and showed clear clonal overlap between repeated samplings. Several million TCR reads were contained in the full dataset. Significantly lower blood TCR diversity and higher clonality were observed in untreated patients with hematological or solid cancers than in age-matched healthy donors. In healthy donors, the drop in TCR diversity with age came mainly from a loss of richness, whereas in cancer patients a loss of evenness also played a part. Median generation probability increased over the chemotherapy interval in both cancer cohorts, suggesting repertoire reconstitution through rebound thymic output. According to the authors, the repertoire data do not allow conclusions to be drawn about immunological memory after chemotherapy. To examine immunoaging and T cell reconstitution after chemotherapy, the study profiled TCR beta repertoires in peripheral blood from healthy donors and cancer patients. Alongside 95 to 100 healthy donors serving as a reference group, the cohort included 200 to 250 cancer patients, of whom 94 had hematological cancers and 110 to 140 had solid cancers. TRB sequences were processed with MiXCR versions 2.12 and 3.0.5. The repertoire metrics were Shannon diversity, evenness, clonality (defined as one minus evenness), and alpha-parameterized diversity profiles covering alpha 0 to 5. The IGoR algorithm was used to calculate generation probabilities of clones in the paired pre- and post-chemotherapy samples.

The material sequenced was peripheral blood. The chain was built from TRBV6-1 and TRBJ1-6. The clonotype comes from a human donor in good health. The CDR3 amino acid sequence is: CASREGWNSPLHF.